Listed here are 20 T cell receptor beta chains from one sample, sequenced in a study of shared clonotypes between healthy human individuals. Data came from immunoSEQ multiplex PCR; TCRdb stores just in-frame clones and leaves some out. The sample gives 2 million to 3 million clones, approximately 92% of which show up once; around 0.14% is in the top ten. The specimen was naive CD4+ T cells sorted from blood. The sample's subset: CD45RA+ positively selected. The receptors originated from a man between 18 and 29 years old in good health.

This clone was seen only once. The gene calls are TRBV7-2 and TRBJ1-1, with D perhaps TRBD1 (5 bases). V gave up 5 bases and J gave up 2 bases, with 12 bases separating them. Germline CDR1 is SGHTA and CDR2 is FQGNSA. The CDR3 covers 14 residues. In nucleotides, the CDR3 is TGTGCCAGCAGCAAAAAACAGGTTAACACTGAAGCTTTCTTT. Its translation: CASSKKQVNTEAFF.

The J gene is TRBJ2-2, the V gene TRBV19; D is perhaps TRBD1 or TRBD2 (5 bases each). V lost 2 bases and J lost 4, with 11 bases in between. The CDR3 covers 15 residues. Germline V gives CDR1 LNHDA, CDR2 SQIVND (reference sequence). The CDR3 spells CASSISRDGTGELFF. The DNA of the CDR3 is TGTGCCAGTAGTATATCCAGGGACGGCACCGGGGAGCTGTTTTTT.

The chain combines TRBV11-3 with TRBJ2-5; 9 bases match TRBD2. This CDR3 has 16 residues. Germline values: CDR1 SGHNT, CDR2 YENEEA. Unmatched junction bases numbered 9, after V lost 2 bases and J lost 5 bases. CDR3 DNA: TGTGCCAGCAGCTTAATTTTGCGGGGGGGTTGTGAGACCCAGTACTTC. As protein: CASSLILRGGCETQYF.

This clone was counted once. V is TRBV9 and J is TRBJ2-1, with D perhaps matching TRBD1 (7 bases). The CDR3 runs 15 residues. CDR1 is SGDLS and CDR2 is YYNGEE in the germline V gene. Trimming left V 1 base short and J 10 bases short, with 18 bases between. The CDR3 coding sequence is TGTGCCAGCAGCGTACAGGGGGGTTTCTTGGCCGAGCAGTTCTTC. Its protein product is CASSVQGGFLAEQFF. The full variable domain, completed using reference TRBV9 and TRBJ2-1, is DSGVTQTPKHLITATGQRVTLRCSPRSGDLSVYWYQQSLDQGLQFLIQYYNGEERAKGNILERFSAQQFPDLHSELNLSSLELGDSALYFCASSVQGGFLAEQFFGPGTRLTVL.

The chain couples TRBV2 to TRBJ2-5; 7 bases agree with TRBD1. The germline gives CDR1 SNHLY, CDR2 FYNNEI. The CDR3 contains 15 residues. J lost 3 bases, V lost 5 bases, and 9 bases had no gene match. For the CDR3, the DNA is TGTGCCAGCAGTACTCAGGGGGTTCTGGAAGAGACCCAGTACTTC. Its translation is CASSTQGVLEETQYF.

The chain uses TRBV7-2 and TRBJ2-1; D is uncertain. Per the germline V gene, CDR1 is SGHTA and CDR2 is FQGNSA. The CDR3 is 14 amino acids. The V end was cut by 3 bases, the J end by 2 bases, with 8 bases between. DNA of the CDR3: TGTGCCAGCAGCTTGTGGCGAACCTACAATGAGCAGTTCTTC. It encodes CASSLWRTYNEQFF.

About this clone: One end of the junction fails to match germline, which may point to a read error. This chain joins TRBV2 and TRBJ2-2; D is possibly TRBD2 (7 bases). The CDR3 covers 15 residues. In germline, CDR1 is SNHLY, CDR2 FYNNEI. CDR3 sequence reads: CASSDRGAKTGELFF. The CDR3 DNA is TGTGCCAGCAGTGATCGGGGGGCGAAGACCGGGGAGCTGTTTTTT.

The CDR3 sequence: CAISDRTGLRSPDTQYF. In nucleotides, the CDR3 is TGTGCCATCAGTGACAGGACGGGCCTACGGTCACCAGATACGCAGTATTTT. V gene TRBV10-3 combines with J gene TRBJ2-3; D remains ambiguous. With 3 bases removed from V and 4 bases from J, the gap between germline ends came to 20 bases. CDR1 is ENHRY and CDR2 is SYGVKD in the germline V gene. The CDR3 covers 17 residues.

This clone turned up a few times. The chain links TRBV28 to TRBJ2-3, with 7 nucleotides matching TRBD2. The CDR3 is 12 residues long. The germline CDR1 and CDR2 sequences are MDHEN and SYDVKM. The V segment lost 10 bases and the J segment 1 base; nucleotides outside the gene matches: 2. The CDR3 here is CAIRGGTDTQYF. The CDR3 DNA is TGTGCCATCCGGGGGGGCACAGATACGCAGTATTTT.

The V call is TRBV9, the J call TRBJ2-7, with D possibly matching TRBD1 (6 bases). The germline gives CDR1 SGDLS, CDR2 YYNGEE. V was clipped by 0 bases and J by 3 bases, with 19 bases between them. This CDR3 has 17 amino acids. CDR3 nucleotides: TGTGCCAGCAGCGTAGCCCCTCCTTCGACAGGTAACTACGAGCAGTACTTC. Residues: CASSVAPPSTGNYEQYF.

The genes are TRBV29-1 and TRBJ2-2; a weak D match, TRBD2 (9 bases). With 4 bases removed from V and 6 bases from J, the gap between germline ends came to 30 bases. CDR3 length: 19 residues. The germline gives CDR1 SQVTM, CDR2 ANQGSEA. CDR3 bases: TGCAGCGTTGTTTCTCAGGGGGCGACTAGCGGCCAGAAGGCCGGGGAGCTGTTTTTT. Its translation: CSVVSQGATSGQKAGELFF.

This chain links TRBV25-1 with TRBJ2-5; 12 bases match TRBD2. The CDR3 is made up of 18 amino acids. Looked up from germline, CDR1 is MGHDK and CDR2 is SYGVNS. The V and J ends lost 2 bases and 6 bases, in that order; junction bases with no gene match: 13. The CDR3 coding sequence is TGTGCCAGCAGTGAACTAGCGGGGGGGTTAGATATGGGAAAGACCCAGTACTTC. Translating it yields CASSELAGGLDMGKTQYF.

The chain uses TRBV6-1 and TRBJ1-3; D is unclear. In germline, CDR1 is MNHNS, CDR2 SASEGT. The V end lost 1 base, the J end lost 3 bases, and 7 bases lay between the germline ends. This CDR3 region has 14 residues. The CDR3 DNA sequence: TGTGCCAGCAGTGAAGTGTCAGTTGGAAACACCATATATTTT. This encodes CASSEVSVGNTIYF.

The chain uses TRBV6-5 and TRBJ1-3; maybe TRBD1 (5 bases). Germline V gene data show CDR1 as MNHEY and CDR2 as SVGAGI. There are 15 residues in the CDR3. Trimming left V 6 bases short and J 0 bases short, with 12 bases between. CDR3 coding DNA: TGTGCCAGCAGGAGCGGGGGGAGCTCTGGAAACACCATATATTTT. This codes for CASRSGGSSGNTIYF.

CDR3 sequence reads: CASSELVDGSYEQYF. The CDR3 bases are TGTGCCAGCAGTGAGCTGGTAGACGGTTCCTACGAGCAGTACTTC. The V gene is TRBV2, the J gene TRBJ2-7; D uncertain. The CDR3 runs to 15 residues. V lost 3 bases and J 1 base, leaving 13 bases between the germline ends. The V gene's germline CDR1 is SNHLY and CDR2 FYNNEI. The whole variable domain, remainder taken from reference TRBV2 and TRBJ2-7, is EPEVTQTPSHQVTQMGQEVILRCVPISNHLYFYWYRQILGQKVEFLVSFYNNEISEKSEIFDDQFSVERPDGSNFTLKIRSTKLEDSAMYFCASSELVDGSYEQYFGPGTRLTVT.

Regarding this clone: The sample has other DNA sequences that encode this CDR3 too. V is TRBV4-3 and J is TRBJ2-7, with TRBD2 matching 11 bases. CDR1 is LGHNA, CDR2 YSLEER, per germline. The V and J ends lost 1 base and 4 bases, in that order; junction bases with no gene match: 3. The CDR3 sequence is 15 residues long. Written as DNA, the CDR3 is TGCGCCAGCAGCCAAGTCCTAGCGGGAGGATACGAGCAGTACTTC. It translates to CASSQVLAGGYEQYF.

The chain combines TRBV14 with TRBJ2-7; tentatively, D is TRBD2 (5 bases). Per germline, CDR1 SGHDN and CDR2 FVKESK. The ends were cut back, 6 bases at V and 2 bases at J, with 5 bases in the middle. This CDR3 is built from 11 residues. CDR3 nucleotides: TGTGCCAGCAGGGGAGCCTACGAGCAGTACTTC. Translation: CASRGAYEQYF.

The rearrangement joins TRBV21-1 to TRBJ1-2. TRBV21-1 is noted as a pseudogene. The CDR3 has 13 amino acids. The CDR3 DNA reads TGTGCCAGCAGCAAAGGGGGATTATATGGCTACACCTTC. Translated: CASSKGGLYGYTF.

V usage is TRBV4-3 and J usage is TRBJ2-5; 7 nucleotides align to TRBD1. The ends lost 5 bases at V and 2 bases at J; junction bases unmatched: 8. This CDR3 comprises 15 residues. Germline V lookup: CDR1 LGHNA, CDR2 YSLEER. In DNA, the CDR3 is TGCGCCAGCAGCAGGGGACAGCCGCTTCAAGAGACCCAGTACTTC. Translating it yields CASSRGQPLQETQYF.

The rearrangement joins TRBV19 to TRBJ1-5, with 7 bases identical to TRBD1. Germline CDR1 reads LNHDA; CDR2 reads SQIVND (reference sequence). Trimming removed 4 bases from V and 0 bases from J; junction bases left unmatched: 6. This CDR3 comprises 16 residues. CDR3 sequence: CASSTTGEHSNQPQHF. The CDR3 nucleotides are TGTGCCAGTAGTACAACAGGGGAACATAGCAATCAGCCCCAGCATTTT.